This T cell receptor (beta chain) was recorded in a study of T-cell reconstitution after alpha-beta-depleted transplantation in children. Library preparation (for TCRbeta) was performed with unique molecular identifiers. A single record per CDR3 protein comes from TCRdb applying MiXCR to the PCR reads. The table shows about 230,000 distinct CDR3 sequences, with about 9.6% occurring only once. Trimming removed 11 bases from V and 3 bases from J, with 19 bases in between. CDR3 size: 14 residues. Germline V lookup: CDR1 SNHLY, CDR2 FYNNEI. This clonotype was recorded many times. The specimen was PBMCs from the stem cell graft donor, collected from the stem cell graft. This chain connects TRBV2 to TRBJ1-1; no definite D call. This receptor was taken from a human donor who donated a stem cell graft to a child with SCID. The CDR3 nucleotides are TGTGCCGCTTCCGGAGGTCTGTCGCACACTGAAGCTTTCTTT. It specifies CAASGGLSHTEAFF.